What follows is one TCR beta chain and its context. The data were obtained in a study of identifying expanded T cells in peripheral blood. Using immunoSEQ multiplex PCR, the repertoire was profiled, and TCRdb retains in-frame clones only, with some absent. Of approximately 86,000 clones listed, roughly 84% were seen once; the top ten hold roughly 4.4%. The CDR3 covers 14 residues. Germline V CDR1 and CDR2: LNHDA, SQIVND (reference sequence). V dropped 3 bases and J dropped 8; count of bases not matched to a gene: 7. The clonotype was recovered from a person aged 18-70 years in good health. Material for sequencing was blood. This rearrangement joins TRBV19 to TRBJ1-2; 9 positions match TRBD1. The CDR3 DNA follows: TGTGCCAGTAGTATGGGACAGGGATGGGAGGGCTACACCTTC. This sequence encodes CASSMGQGWEGYTF.